This T cell receptor (beta chain) stems from a study of T cell responses to AZD1222 COVID-19 vaccine. The analysis combined second doses at about 4 or about 12 weeks. Germline CDR1 and CDR2: SQVTM and ANQGSEA. CDR3 length equals 14 residues. Trimming stripped 2 bases from V and 3 bases from J, with 11 bases between. Measured with immunoSEQ multiplex PCR; TCRdb has only the in-frame clones, and not every one. Among around 140,000 clones listed, about 91% were seen once. This TCR was sampled from an adult who received the AZD1222 COVID-19 vaccine. V gene TRBV29-1 combines with J gene TRBJ1-3, with unresolved D. The specimen was peripheral blood, collected 28 days after the second AZD1222 dose. The CDR3 nucleotides are TGCAGCGTTGAAAAGCGGGGTGATGGAAACACCATATATTTT. This encodes CSVEKRGDGNTIYF.